This T cell receptor (beta chain) was recorded in a study of T cell responses to AZD1222 COVID-19 vaccine (dated by TCRdb to about 2021). For the wider study: AZD1222 recipients given second doses at about 4 weeks or at about 12 weeks were pooled, since spike-specific TCR depth and breadth were not found to differ between the two schedules. A total of over 230 trial participants underwent TCR sequencing, of whom some 210 received two doses of AZD1222 and around 26 received two doses of the MenACWY control vaccine. Trial participants were enrolled by age into 18-55, 56-69 and 70-plus year subgroups, with about 150, 28 and 57 TCR-sequenced participants respectively.

On this clone itself: This receptor's antigen is unknown. There are no base qualities to consult, and no much larger clone falls within one base.

The sample's time point, from its label and the paper: baseline before first vaccination. Samples from vaccinated people were obtained from the UK trials COV001 and COV002, which included a single-blind randomized controlled phase 2/3 trial of AZD1222 (ChAdOx1 nCoV-19) in healthy adults. Trial participant PBMC samples were collected at day 0 and day 28 after the second dose for TCRbeta chain sequencing. The CDR3 regions of human TCRbeta chains were analyzed by immunosequencing. For the original study's pipeline: TCRs in the repertoires were compared against a reference library of SARS-CoV-2-specific TCRs that had been generated with the MIRA antigen-specificity platform. Breadth was defined as the fraction of unique TCRs that were SARS-CoV-2-associated. Depth was defined as the fraction of total T cells that were SARS-CoV-2-associated. Using the MIRA data, each spike-specific TCR was mapped to the spike region that the TCR reacts to and placed in a CD4 or CD8 class. Log10-transformed breadth and depth values were compared by one-way ANOVA with Sidak's multiple comparisons tests. Held by TCRdb, this immuneACCESS table contains in-frame sequences only and omits some clones. Under half of the omission traces to an unresolved V gene where checked; the cause of the rest is unknown. That table supplies the V and J calls and clone size; D and trimming were determined from the DNA. In all, the sample holds approximately 60,000 clones, and 84% of those were seen once. The leading ten clones occupy 7.3% of the sample.

Trimming at the junction amounts to 3 bases on V and 0 bases on J, and the germline ends lie 11 bases apart. The CDR3 measures 15 amino acids from cysteine to phenylalanine. CDR3 DNA is the only sequence kept; it has 45 bases, read in frame from the first base. CDR1 and CDR2, looked up from the germline V gene (reference sequence), are LNHDA and SQIVND. General conclusions and limits of the study: The 56-69-year group was small, and its depth increase did not reach significance, likely because of low power. Conclusions about previously exposed vaccinees are limited because only five to seven AZD1222 recipients were SARS-CoV-2 seropositive at baseline. A significant rise in spike-specific TCR breadth and depth was observed after two AZD1222 doses relative to day 0 and relative to MenACWY recipients. Participants were mostly white British and included more females than males, and it was suggested by the authors that clonal diversity may have been underestimated. Nearly half of unique spike-specific TCRs reportedly recognized epitopes outside regions mutated in the B.1.351 and B.1.1.7 variants. Because no day 14 peak-response samples were available, the repertoires could be characterized only after the peak T cell response. The whole spike protein was spanned by vaccine-associated CD4 TCRs, and dominant responses were seen in regions 160-218 and 743-854.

The sequence came from an adult in good health. The chain employs TRBV19 and TRBJ1-2, with the D segment identity uncertain. This specimen consisted of peripheral blood, obtained on day 0 of AZD1222 vaccination. The CDR3 protein sequence reads: CASSISPGANYGYTF. In nucleotide form, the sequence is TGTGCCAGTAGTATTTCCCCCGGCGCTAACTATGGCTACACCTTC.